Each of the 18 T cell receptor beta chains below was sequenced from the same sample in a study of neurological immune-mediated disorders. TCRdb processed the 5' RACE reads anew with MiXCR; each CDR3 protein has one entry. Of approximately 50,000 distinct CDR3 sequences in the sample, about 3.7% are singletons; the top ten hold 5.5% to 7.5%. Sample: PBMCs. These receptors came from a man aged 60 to 69 with multiple sclerosis.

This clonotype has a count of ten or more. The chain recombines TRBV20-1 with TRBJ1-2; TRBD1 agrees at 7 bases. J was trimmed by 6 bases and V by 3 bases; bases with no gene match: 16. Germline V gene data show CDR1 as DFQATT and CDR2 as SNEGSKA (reference sequence). The CDR3 length is 16 residues. CDR3 in amino acids: CSARPPEGGRGNGYTF. The CDR3 coding sequence is TGCAGTGCTAGGCCGCCAGAGGGGGGCAGGGGGAATGGCTACACCTTC.

This clonotype was observed many times. The gene calls are TRBV10-3 and TRBJ2-1, with D possibly TRBD1 on 6 matching bases. CDR1 and CDR2 from the germline V gene are ENHRY and SYGVKD. Deletions cut 7 bases from V and 6 bases from J, with 25 bases between. This CDR3 comprises 17 residues. The CDR3 DNA is TGTGCCATCACCGCCCGAAGGGCAGGGGCAATTGTCAATGAGCAGTTCTTC. Translated: CAITARRAGAIVNEQFF.

This clonotype appeared many times. This sequence joins TRBV7-8 and TRBJ2-6; D gene unclear. Trimming took 3 bases from V and 0 from J, leaving 9 bases between them. The CDR3 length is 16 residues. The germline V gene encodes CDR1 SGHVS and CDR2 FQNEAQ. The CDR3 bases are TGTGCCAGCAGCTTTCCTGGATACTCTGGGGCCAACGTCCTGACTTTC. This gives the protein CASSFPGYSGANVLTF.

This clonotype was detected only a few times. The CDR3 ends on some other residue instead of the conserved phenylalanine or tryptophan, so this is likely a read error. The chain employs TRBV20-1 and TRBJ2-3; D unresolved. Germline CDR1 DFQATT, CDR2 SNEGSKA (reference sequence). There are 10 residues in the CDR3. The V end lost 8 bases, the J end lost 6 bases, and 9 bases lay between the germline ends. The CDR3 reads CSIGVDTQYN. The CDR3 DNA reads as TGCAGTATTGGAGTGGATACGCAGTATAAT.

This clonotype appeared many times. The chain carries TRBV12-3 or TRBV12-4 and TRBJ1-2; D gene ambiguous. V shed 4 bases and J shed 7 bases, with 7 bases lying between them. This CDR3 contains 11 residues. This CDR3 is CASSWGIGYTF. The DNA of the CDR3 is TGTGCCAGCAGTTGGGGAATTGGCTACACCTTC.

This clonotype came up many times. The chain is built from TRBV5-1 and TRBJ2-7; D remains unclear. Per the germline V gene, CDR1 is SGHRS and CDR2 is YFSETQ. Trimming took off 0 bases at V and 0 bases at J, with 13 bases between the two ends. This CDR3 contains 16 residues. The CDR3 reads CASSLGGFNPSYEQYF. The CDR3 nucleotides are TGCGCCAGCAGCTTGGGGGGTTTTAATCCCTCCTACGAGCAGTACTTC.

This clonotype was counted a few times. J is TRBJ2-1 and V is TRBV3-1, with 7 bases aligning to TRBD2. Germline CDR1 reads LGHDT; CDR2 reads YNNKEL (reference sequence). Losses at the gene ends were 3 bases for V and 4 bases for J; bases not matched to a gene: 6. CDR3 length equals 15 residues. The CDR3 coding sequence is TGTGCCAGCAGCCACCGGGGTAGCGGGTACAATGAGCAGTTCTTC. Protein sequence: CASSHRGSGYNEQFF.

Ten or more counts support this clonotype. The chain has TRBV18 and TRBJ1-1, with no clear D. V gave up 2 bases and J gave up 3 bases, with 7 bases separating them. Germline V gene data show CDR1 as KGHSH and CDR2 as LQKENI. The CDR3 is 13 residues long. DNA of the CDR3: TGTGCCAGCTCACCAATCGCCGACACTGAAGCTTTCTTT. This translates into CASSPIADTEAFF.

V gene TRBV20-1 combines with J gene TRBJ1-5; tentative D call: TRBD1 (5 bases). The germline CDR1 and CDR2 sequences are DFQATT and SNEGSKA (reference sequence). Trimming cost V 5 bases and J 2 bases, with 10 bases left between them. The CDR3 is 13 residues long. The CDR3 here is CSAWGGGNQPQHF. The CDR3 DNA sequence: TGCAGTGCTTGGGGGGGGGGCAATCAGCCCCAGCATTTT.

By share, this clonotype ranks as medium-sized (0.01 to 0.1%). The chain carries TRBV10-2 and TRBJ2-3; TRBD2 matches at 12 bases. The CDR3 spans 14 residues. The V segment lost 8 bases and the J segment 4 bases; nucleotides outside the gene matches: 4. From germline, CDR1 is WSHSY and CDR2 SAAADI. The CDR3 DNA sequence: TGCGCCAGCTCTAGCGGGAGGGAGGCAGATACGCAGTATTTT. As protein: CASSSGREADTQYF.

This clonotype appeared many times. V is TRBV5-1 and J is TRBJ1-2, with 7 bases lining up with TRBD1. CDR1 and CDR2 (germline): SGHRS, YFSETQ. The V and J ends lost 2 bases and 6 bases, in that order; junction bases with no gene match: 7. The CDR3 runs to 14 residues. This chain's CDR3 is CASSFGTAGDGYTF. Here the CDR3 DNA reads TGCGCCAGCAGCTTCGGGACAGCTGGAGATGGCTACACCTTC. The entire variable domain, with the rest obtained from reference TRBV5-1 and TRBJ1-2, is as follows: KAGVTQTPRYLIKTRGQQVTLSCSPISGHRSVSWYQQTPGQGLQFLFEYFSETQRNKGNFPGRFSGRQFSNSRSEMNVSTLELGDSALYLCASSFGTAGDGYTFGSGTRLTVV.

This clonotype was found many times. The chain has TRBV29-1 and TRBJ1-1; 9 nucleotides match TRBD1. In germline, CDR1 is SQVTM, CDR2 ANQGSEA. This CDR3 is built from 11 residues. Losses at the gene ends were 6 bases for V and 8 bases for J; bases not matched to a gene: 4. The DNA of the CDR3 is TGCAGCGTGGTACAGGGGGCGGAAGCTTTCTTT. Its translation is CSVVQGAEAFF.

This clonotype was counted ten times or more. CDR3 DNA sequence: TGTGCCAGCAGTTTTGGGACAGACAAAGCTTTCTTT. As protein: CASSFGTDKAFF. The J gene is TRBJ1-1, the V gene TRBV12-3 or TRBV12-4; 7 nucleotides match TRBD1. V lost 3 bases, J lost 9 bases, and 4 bases stayed unmatched. The CDR3 consists of 12 residues.

This clonotype was seen repeatedly, ten times or more. The chain links TRBV28 to TRBJ2-2; no firm D call. The CDR3 runs 11 residues. The germline V gene has CDR1 MDHEN and CDR2 SYDVKM. V was shortened by 10 bases and J by 7 bases, with 10 bases between the two germline ends. The CDR3 loop is CATTDVGELFF. The CDR3 DNA reads as TGTGCCACCACGGACGTCGGGGAGCTGTTTTTT.

To note about this clonotype: Possible read error: a much larger clone is one base away. The chain has TRBV7-2 and TRBJ2-7; 7 bases agree with TRBD1. The germline V gene has CDR1 SGHTA and CDR2 FQGNSA. The V gene end was trimmed by 5 bases and the J gene end by 7 bases; junction bases not matched to a gene: 8. This CDR3 contains 13 residues. CDR3 region: CASSIRDSREQYF. The CDR3 region has the DNA TGTGCCAGCAGCATCCGGGACAGCAGAGAGCAGTACTTC.

This clonotype showed up just a few times. The rearrangement uses TRBV7-6 and TRBJ2-7, with 9 bases that match TRBD2. V lost 1 base, J lost 2 bases, and 9 bases stayed unmatched. The germline V gene encodes CDR1 SGHVS and CDR2 FNYEAQ. The CDR3 length is 17 residues. CDR3 sequence (DNA): TGTGCCAGCAGCTTAGAGCATGGAGCGGGGGGTACCTACGAGCAGTACTTC. This encodes CASSLEHGAGGTYEQYF.

Of note for this clonotype: A much larger clone differs by one base, so this may be a read error. The V gene is TRBV20-1, the J gene TRBJ1-2; D uncertain. V was cut by 3 bases and J by 1 base, with 6 bases left in between. This CDR3 region has 12 residues. Germline values: CDR1 DFQATT, CDR2 SNEGSKA (reference sequence). The CDR3 region is CSASHHNYGYTF. The CDR3 DNA sequence: TGCAGTGCTAGCCATCATAACTATGGCTACACCTTC.

This clonotype was recorded at least ten times. The chain links TRBV4-1 to TRBJ2-1; 7 nucleotides align to TRBD1. Trimming cost V 0 bases and J 4 bases; bases outside gene matches: 3. CDR3 length equals 15 residues. The germline CDR1 and CDR2 sequences are MGHRA and YSYEKL. CDR3 nucleotide sequence: TGCGCCAGCAGCCAAGATTGGGACAGTTACAATGAGCAGTTCTTC. Protein product: CASSQDWDSYNEQFF.